The clone carrying this T cell receptor (beta chain) was found once. Its matching antigen is unknown. Per sorted-subset replicate PCR, input was approximately 210 ng DNA, representing 30,000 to 35,000 T cell genomes. Assay: immunoSEQ multiplex PCR; the TCRdb copy retains only in-frame clones and omits some. The sample contains under 1,900,000 clones, 98% of which appear only once. The record originates from a study of shared clonotypes between healthy human individuals. Overall study: Per-donor plates numbered three CD4 naive, three CD4 memory, two CD8 naive and one CD8 memory. Study conclusions and caveats: Blood was the sole source, and tissue repertoires probably differ.

V was clipped by 5 bases and J by 8 bases, with 18 bases between them. CDR3 length: 14 amino acids. CDR1 SNHLY and CDR2 FYNNEI come from the germline V gene. V and J are TRBV2 and TRBJ1-2, with unresolved D. The TCR comes from a man aged 25-45 years in good health. The source material was naive CD4+ T cells sorted from blood. Specified subset: CD45RA+ positively selected. The CDR3 nucleotides read TGTGCCAGCAGTTACTCCCCGGTCCCGTACGGCTACACCTTC. Its translation is CASSYSPVPYGYTF.